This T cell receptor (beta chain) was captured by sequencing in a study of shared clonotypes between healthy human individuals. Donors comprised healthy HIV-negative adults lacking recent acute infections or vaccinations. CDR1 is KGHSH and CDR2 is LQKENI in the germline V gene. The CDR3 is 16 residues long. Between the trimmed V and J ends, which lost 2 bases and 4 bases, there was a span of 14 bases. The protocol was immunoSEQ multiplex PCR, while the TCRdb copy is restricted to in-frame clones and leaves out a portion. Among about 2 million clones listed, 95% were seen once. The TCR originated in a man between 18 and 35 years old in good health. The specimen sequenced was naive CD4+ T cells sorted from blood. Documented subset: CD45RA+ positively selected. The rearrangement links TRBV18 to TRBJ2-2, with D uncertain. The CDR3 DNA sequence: TGTGCCAGCTCACCATTCGGGCACAGTTCCACCGGGGAGCTGTTTTTT. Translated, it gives CASSPFGHSSTGELFF.